This T cell receptor (beta chain) derives from a study of lung T cells in sarcoidosis with Löfgren's syndrome. TCRdb processed the reads anew with MiXCR; each CDR3 protein has one entry. In the table there are about 9,400 distinct CDR3 sequences, around 20% of which are singletons. CDR1 is SQVTM, CDR2 ANQGSEA, per germline. The CDR3 has 12 amino acids. After removal of 6 bases from V and 6 bases from J, the junction contained 2 bases not matched to a gene. This clonotype was found many times. This chain uses TRBV29-1 with TRBJ1-4, with TRBD1 identical over 9 bases. Source material: CD4+ T cells from bronchoalveolar lavage. This clonotype was sampled from a human donor with sarcoidosis (Löfgren's syndrome or another form), or a control subject (not recorded which). The CDR3 DNA sequence: TGCAGCGTGGGGGACAGGGATGAAAAACTGTTTTTT. Encoded protein: CSVGDRDEKLFF. The variable domain in full, with the rest retrieved from reference TRBV29-1 and TRBJ1-4, is SAVISQKPSRDICQRGTSLTIQCQVDSQVTMMFWYRQQPGQSLTLIATANQGSEATYESGFVIDKFPISRPNLTFSTLTVSNMSPEDSSIYLCSVGDRDEKLFFGSGTQLSVL.